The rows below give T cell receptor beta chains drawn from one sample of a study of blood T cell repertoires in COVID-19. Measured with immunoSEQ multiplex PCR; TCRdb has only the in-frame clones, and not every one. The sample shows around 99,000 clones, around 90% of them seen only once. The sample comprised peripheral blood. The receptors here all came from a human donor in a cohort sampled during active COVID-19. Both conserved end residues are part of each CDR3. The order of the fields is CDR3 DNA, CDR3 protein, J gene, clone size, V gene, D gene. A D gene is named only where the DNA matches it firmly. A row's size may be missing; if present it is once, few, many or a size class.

CDR3 DNA: TGTGCCAGTCGTTCGGGTTTAGTCGATACGCAGTATTTT
CDR3 protein: CASRSGLVDTQYF
J gene: TRBJ2-3
clone size: NA
V gene: TRBV6-5
D gene: NA

CDR3 DNA: TGTGCCAGCAGACCGGGACAGGGCGTTTCTGGGGCCAACGTCCTGACTTTC
CDR3 protein: CASRPGQGVSGANVLTF
J gene: TRBJ2-6
clone size: NA
V gene: TRBV27
D gene: TRBD1

CDR3 DNA: TGTGCCAGCAGCTTAGTAGCAGGGGGTTGGGACGAGCAGTACTTC
CDR3 protein: CASSLVAGGWDEQYF
J gene: TRBJ2-7
clone size: NA
V gene: TRBV11-2
D gene: TRBD1

CDR3 DNA: TGTGCCAGCAGCGTAGGCGACACCCACTCCTACGAGCAGTACTTC
CDR3 protein: CASSVGDTHSYEQYF
J gene: TRBJ2-7
clone size: NA
V gene: TRBV9
D gene: NA

CDR3 DNA: TGTGCCACCAGTGATCCCGGGACAGGGAACACAGATACGCAGTATTTT
CDR3 protein: CATSDPGTGNTDTQYF
J gene: TRBJ2-3
clone size: once
V gene: TRBV24-1
D gene: TRBD1

CDR3 DNA: TGTGCCAGCAGCGTAGGGACAGGGGAGGTGGAGACCCAGTACTTC
CDR3 protein: CASSVGTGEVETQYF
J gene: TRBJ2-5
clone size: NA
V gene: TRBV9
D gene: TRBD1

CDR3 DNA: TGCGCCAGCAGTTCGGCGGGGGCCTATGGCTACACCTTC
CDR3 protein: CASSSAGAYGYTF
J gene: TRBJ1-2
clone size: NA
V gene: TRBV5-1
D gene: NA

CDR3 DNA: TGCGCCAGCAGCTGGGACAAGAGCTATGGCTACACCTTC
CDR3 protein: CASSWDKSYGYTF
J gene: TRBJ1-2
clone size: NA
V gene: TRBV5-1
D gene: NA

CDR3 DNA: TGTGCCAGCAGCCCGGGGGGGGAAGAGACCCAGTACTTC
CDR3 protein: CASSPGGEETQYF
J gene: TRBJ2-5
clone size: NA
V gene: TRBV11-2
D gene: TRBD2

CDR3 DNA: TGTGCCAGCAGCCAAGATCCGGGAAGGGCGAACACTGAAGCTTTCTTT
CDR3 protein: CASSQDPGRANTEAFF
J gene: TRBJ1-1
clone size: NA
V gene: TRBV4-2
D gene: NA

CDR3 DNA: TGTGCCAGCAGCCCGGGACAGGGGGCGCGGAATGAGCAGTTCTTC
CDR3 protein: CASSPGQGARNEQFF
J gene: TRBJ2-1
clone size: NA
V gene: TRBV7-9
D gene: TRBD1

CDR3 DNA: TGTGCCAGCAGCTTAGCTCAACGGGGATCAGCGAACACCGGGGAGCTGTTTTTT
CDR3 protein: CASSLAQRGSANTGELFF
J gene: TRBJ2-2
clone size: NA
V gene: TRBV7-2
D gene: NA

CDR3 DNA: TGTGCCACCAGTGCCGGGACAGGGACCTACGAGCAGTACTTC
CDR3 protein: CATSAGTGTYEQYF
J gene: TRBJ2-7
clone size: few
V gene: TRBV24-1
D gene: TRBD1